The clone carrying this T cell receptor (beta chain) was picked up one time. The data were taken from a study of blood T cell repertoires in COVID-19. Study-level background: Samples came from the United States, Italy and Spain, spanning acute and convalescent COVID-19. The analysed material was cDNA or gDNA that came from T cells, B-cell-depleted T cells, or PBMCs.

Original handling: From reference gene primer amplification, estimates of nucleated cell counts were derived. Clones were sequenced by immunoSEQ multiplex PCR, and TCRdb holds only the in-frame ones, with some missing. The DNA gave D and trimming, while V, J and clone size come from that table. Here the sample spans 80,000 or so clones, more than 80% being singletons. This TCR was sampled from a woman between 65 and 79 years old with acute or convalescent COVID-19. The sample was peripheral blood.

CDR3 DNA: TGTGCCACCAGTGATTACAAGTGGGCTAGCGGGGGCCAGTACTTC. It yields the protein CATSDYKWASGGQYF. The rearrangement uses TRBV24-1 and TRBJ2-5; 10 bases agree with TRBD2. Germline V lookup: CDR1 KGHDR, CDR2 SFDVKD. V lost 2 bases to trimming and J lost 10 bases; unmatched junction nucleotides: 9. The length of the CDR3 is 15 residues.